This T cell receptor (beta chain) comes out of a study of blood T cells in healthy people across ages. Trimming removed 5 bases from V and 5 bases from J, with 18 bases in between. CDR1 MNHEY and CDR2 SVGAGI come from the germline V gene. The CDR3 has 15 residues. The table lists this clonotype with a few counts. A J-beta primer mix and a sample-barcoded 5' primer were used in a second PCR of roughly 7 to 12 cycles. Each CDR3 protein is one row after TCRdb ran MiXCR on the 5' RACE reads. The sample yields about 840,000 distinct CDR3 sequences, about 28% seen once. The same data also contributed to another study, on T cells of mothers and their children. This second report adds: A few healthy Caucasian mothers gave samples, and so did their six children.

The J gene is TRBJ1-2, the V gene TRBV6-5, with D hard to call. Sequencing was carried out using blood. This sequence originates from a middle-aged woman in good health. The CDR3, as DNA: TGTGCCAGCAGTGCCTCCCTGCATGGGTGGTATGGCTACACCTTC. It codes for CASSASLHGWYGYTF.